The clone carrying this T cell receptor beta chain was picked up a small number of times. Data came from immunoSEQ multiplex PCR; TCRdb stores just in-frame clones and leaves some out. Of 120,000 to 150,000 clones in the sample, more than 75% were seen once. Germline V gives CDR1 SGHTA, CDR2 FQGTGA. The junction had 3 bases not matched to a gene; V was cut back by 3 bases and J by 7 bases. This CDR3 is built from 14 residues. The data stem from a study of blood T cell repertoires in COVID-19. The chain couples TRBV7-3 to TRBJ2-1; 10 nucleotides agree with TRBD2. The TCR was taken from a woman aged 45 to 65 with active or convalescent COVID-19. Material: peripheral blood. Here the CDR3 reads CASSLSGGANEQFF. The CDR3 DNA follows: TGTGCCAGCAGCTTGAGCGGGGGGGCGAATGAGCAGTTCTTC.